This section outlines one TCR beta chain sequence together with its context. Its antigen is still unknown. Profiled with immunoSEQ multiplex PCR; TCRdb holds only in-frame clones, not every one. The sample shows 100,000 to 150,000 clones, 90% of them seen only once. Trimming cost V 1 base and J 11 bases, with 9 bases left between them. Germline V CDR1 and CDR2: SGHVS, FQNEAQ. This CDR3 is built from 11 residues. This record comes from a study of T cell responses to AZD1222 COVID-19 vaccine. The study's findings and limits: Repertoire sampling was restricted to post-peak T cell response timepoints. Dominant at 160-218 and 743-854, vaccine-associated CD4 TCRs also spanned spike.

The chain uses TRBV7-8 and TRBJ2-7, with D uncertain. The sample consisted of peripheral blood, taken on day 0 of AZD1222 vaccination. The sequence derives from an adult in good health. The CDR3 bases are TGTGCCAGCAGCTTAGAGGTGGAAAAGTACTTC. This codes for CASSLEVEKYF.